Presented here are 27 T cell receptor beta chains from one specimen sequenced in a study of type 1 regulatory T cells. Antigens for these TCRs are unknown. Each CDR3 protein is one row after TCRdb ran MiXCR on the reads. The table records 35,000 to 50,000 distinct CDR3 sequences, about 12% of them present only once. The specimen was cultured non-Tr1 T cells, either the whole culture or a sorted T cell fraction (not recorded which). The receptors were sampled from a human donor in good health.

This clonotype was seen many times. The CDR3 bases are TGTGCCAGCAGCTTCGGAAGGACAGCGGGCAATCAGCCCCAGCATTTT. This gives the protein CASSFGRTAGNQPQHF. The chain combines TRBV12-3 or TRBV12-4 with TRBJ1-5; a weak D match, TRBD1 (6 bases). The CDR3 consists of 16 residues. The V gene lost 6 bases and the J gene lost 2 bases, with 17 bases spanning the gap.

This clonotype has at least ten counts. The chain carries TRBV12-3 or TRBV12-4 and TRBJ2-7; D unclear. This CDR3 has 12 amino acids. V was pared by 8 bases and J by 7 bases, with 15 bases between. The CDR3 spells CASGLAFWEQYF. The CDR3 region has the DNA TGTGCCAGCGGTCTTGCTTTTTGGGAGCAGTACTTC.

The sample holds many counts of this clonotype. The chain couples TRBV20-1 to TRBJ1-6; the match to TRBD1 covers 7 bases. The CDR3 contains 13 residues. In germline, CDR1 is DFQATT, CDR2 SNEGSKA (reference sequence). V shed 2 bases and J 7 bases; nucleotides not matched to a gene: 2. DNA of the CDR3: TGCAGTGCTAGAATGGACAGGAATTCACCCCTCCACTTT. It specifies CSARMDRNSPLHF.

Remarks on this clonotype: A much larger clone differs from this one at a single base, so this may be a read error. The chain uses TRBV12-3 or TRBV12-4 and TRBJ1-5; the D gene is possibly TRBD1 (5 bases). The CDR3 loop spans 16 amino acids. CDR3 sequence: CTSSFGGGYSNQPQHF. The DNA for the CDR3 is TGTACCAGCAGTTTCGGGGGTGGGTATAGCAATCAGCCCCAGCATTTT.

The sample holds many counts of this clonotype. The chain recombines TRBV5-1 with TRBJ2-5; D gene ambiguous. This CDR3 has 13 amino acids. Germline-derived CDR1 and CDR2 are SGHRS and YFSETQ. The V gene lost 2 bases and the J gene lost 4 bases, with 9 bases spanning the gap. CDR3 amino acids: CASSFSGRETQYF. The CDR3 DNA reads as TGCGCCAGCAGCTTTTCAGGTAGAGAGACCCAGTACTTC.

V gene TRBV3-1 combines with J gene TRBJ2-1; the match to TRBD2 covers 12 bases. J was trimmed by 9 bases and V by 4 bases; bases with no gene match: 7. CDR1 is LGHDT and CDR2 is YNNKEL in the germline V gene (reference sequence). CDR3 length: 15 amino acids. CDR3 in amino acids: CASSPRASGRGEQFF. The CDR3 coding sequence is TGTGCCAGCAGCCCGCGGGCTAGCGGGAGGGGTGAGCAGTTCTTC.

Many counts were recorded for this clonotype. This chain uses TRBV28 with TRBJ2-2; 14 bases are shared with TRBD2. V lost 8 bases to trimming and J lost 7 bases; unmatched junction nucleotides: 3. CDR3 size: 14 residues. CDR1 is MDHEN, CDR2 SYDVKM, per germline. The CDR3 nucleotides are TGTGCCAGCGGGACTAGCGGGAGACGCGGGGAGCTGTTTTTT. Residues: CASGTSGRRGELFF.

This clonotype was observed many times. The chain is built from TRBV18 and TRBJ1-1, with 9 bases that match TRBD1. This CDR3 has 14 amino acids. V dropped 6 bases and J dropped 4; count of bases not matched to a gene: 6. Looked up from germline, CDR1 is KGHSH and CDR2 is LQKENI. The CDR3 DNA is TGTGCCAGCTCCACGGGGACAGGGCCCACTGAAGCTTTCTTT. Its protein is CASSTGTGPTEAFF.

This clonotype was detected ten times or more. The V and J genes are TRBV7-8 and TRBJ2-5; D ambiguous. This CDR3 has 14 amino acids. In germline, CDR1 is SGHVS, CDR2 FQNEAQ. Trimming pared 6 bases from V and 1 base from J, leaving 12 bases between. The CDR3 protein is CASSWRSSQETQYF. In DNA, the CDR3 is TGTGCCAGCAGTTGGCGGAGCTCCCAAGAGACCCAGTACTTC.

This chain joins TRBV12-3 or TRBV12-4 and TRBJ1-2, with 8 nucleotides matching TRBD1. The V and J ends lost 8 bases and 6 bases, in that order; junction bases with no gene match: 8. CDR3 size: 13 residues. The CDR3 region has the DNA TGTGCCAGCCATCTCCAGGGGGCGAATGGCTACACCTTC. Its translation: CASHLQGANGYTF.

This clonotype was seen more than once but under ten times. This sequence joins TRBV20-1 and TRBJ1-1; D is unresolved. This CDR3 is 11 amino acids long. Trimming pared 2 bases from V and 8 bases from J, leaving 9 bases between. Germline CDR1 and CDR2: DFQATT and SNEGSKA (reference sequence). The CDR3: CSARNSIEAFF. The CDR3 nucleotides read TGCAGTGCTAGAAACAGCATAGAAGCTTTCTTT.

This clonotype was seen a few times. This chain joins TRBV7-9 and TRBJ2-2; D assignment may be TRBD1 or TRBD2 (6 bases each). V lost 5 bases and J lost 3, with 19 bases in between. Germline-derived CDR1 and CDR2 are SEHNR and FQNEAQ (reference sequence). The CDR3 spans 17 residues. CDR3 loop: CASSPWGARFYTGELFF. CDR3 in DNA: TGTGCCAGCAGCCCTTGGGGGGCGCGATTCTACACCGGGGAGCTGTTTTTT.

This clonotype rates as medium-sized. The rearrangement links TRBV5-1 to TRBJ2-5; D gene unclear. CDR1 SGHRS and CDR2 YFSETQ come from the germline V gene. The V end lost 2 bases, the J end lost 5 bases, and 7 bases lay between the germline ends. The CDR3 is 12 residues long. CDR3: CASSFLDETQYF. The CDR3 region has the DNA TGCGCCAGCAGCTTTCTAGATGAGACCCAGTACTTC.

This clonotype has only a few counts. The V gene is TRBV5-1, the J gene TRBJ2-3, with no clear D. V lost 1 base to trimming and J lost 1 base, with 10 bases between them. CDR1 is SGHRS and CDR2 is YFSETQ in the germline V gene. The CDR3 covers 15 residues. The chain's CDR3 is CASSLSTGRTDTQYF. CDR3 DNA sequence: TGCGCCAGCAGCTTGAGTACGGGCCGCACAGATACGCAGTATTTT.

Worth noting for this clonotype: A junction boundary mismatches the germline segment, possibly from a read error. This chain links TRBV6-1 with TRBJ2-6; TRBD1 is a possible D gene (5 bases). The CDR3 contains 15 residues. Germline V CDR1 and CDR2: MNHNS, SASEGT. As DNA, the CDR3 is TGTGCCAGCAGTGGGCGGCAGTTTGGGGCCAACGTCCCGACTTTC. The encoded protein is CASSGRQFGANVPTF.

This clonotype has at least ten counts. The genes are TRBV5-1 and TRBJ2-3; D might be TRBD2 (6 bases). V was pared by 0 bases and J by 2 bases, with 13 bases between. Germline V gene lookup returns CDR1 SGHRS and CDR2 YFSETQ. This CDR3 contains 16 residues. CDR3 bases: TGCGCCAGCAGCTTGGCGGGAGCAGGGCACACAGATACGCAGTATTTT. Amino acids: CASSLAGAGHTDTQYF.

CDR3 residues: CASSPGLAGAGELFF. DNA for the CDR3: TGTGCCAGCAGCCCCGGACTAGCGGGAGCTGGGGAGCTGTTTTTT. This rearrangement joins TRBV7-9 to TRBJ2-2; 13 positions match TRBD2. The V gene end was trimmed by 5 bases and the J gene end by 8 bases; junction bases not matched to a gene: 5. The germline V gene has CDR1 SEHNR and CDR2 FQNEAQ (reference sequence). This CDR3 is built from 15 residues.

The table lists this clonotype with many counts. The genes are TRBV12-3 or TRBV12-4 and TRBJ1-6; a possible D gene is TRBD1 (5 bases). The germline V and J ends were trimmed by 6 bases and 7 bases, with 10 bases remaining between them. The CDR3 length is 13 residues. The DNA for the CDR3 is TGTGCCAGCAGCCCGAAGGGGAATTCACCCCTCCACTTT. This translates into CASSPKGNSPLHF.

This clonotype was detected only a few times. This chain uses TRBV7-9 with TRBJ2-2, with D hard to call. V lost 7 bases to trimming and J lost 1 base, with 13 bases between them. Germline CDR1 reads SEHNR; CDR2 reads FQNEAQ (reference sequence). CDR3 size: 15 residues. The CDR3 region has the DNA TGTGCCAGCACCGAGATGCGCCTGAACACCGGGGAGCTGTTTTTT. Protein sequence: CASTEMRLNTGELFF.

CDR3 in DNA: TGCGCCAGCAGCGATCACCGGTCAGCCAAAAACATTCAGTACTTC. Its protein product is CASSDHRSAKNIQYF. This sequence joins TRBV5-1 and TRBJ2-4; D is unclear. CDR3 length: 15 residues. Germline V gene data show CDR1 as SGHRS and CDR2 as YFSETQ. The V and J ends lost 4 bases and 0 bases respectively, with 11 bases between them.

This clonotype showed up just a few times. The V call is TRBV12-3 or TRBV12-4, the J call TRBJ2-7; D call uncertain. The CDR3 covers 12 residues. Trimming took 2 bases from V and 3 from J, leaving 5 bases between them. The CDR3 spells CASSLSGYEQYF. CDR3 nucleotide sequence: TGTGCCAGCAGTTTAAGTGGCTACGAGCAGTACTTC.

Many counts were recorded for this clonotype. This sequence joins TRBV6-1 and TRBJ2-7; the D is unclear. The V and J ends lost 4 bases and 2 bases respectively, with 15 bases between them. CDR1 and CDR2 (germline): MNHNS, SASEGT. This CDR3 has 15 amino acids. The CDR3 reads CASSGLAPSPYEQYF. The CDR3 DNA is TGTGCCAGCAGTGGGCTCGCACCCTCACCCTACGAGCAGTACTTC.

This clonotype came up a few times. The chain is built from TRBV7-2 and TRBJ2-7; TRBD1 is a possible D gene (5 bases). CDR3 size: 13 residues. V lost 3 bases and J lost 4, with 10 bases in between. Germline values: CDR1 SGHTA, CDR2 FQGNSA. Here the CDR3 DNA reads TGTGCCAGCAGCTTCCAGGGTCCTTACGAGCAGTACTTC. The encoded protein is CASSFQGPYEQYF.

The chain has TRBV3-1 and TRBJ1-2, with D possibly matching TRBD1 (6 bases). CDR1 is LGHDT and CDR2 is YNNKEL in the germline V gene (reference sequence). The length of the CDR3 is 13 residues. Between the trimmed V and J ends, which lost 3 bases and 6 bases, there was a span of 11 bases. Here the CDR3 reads CASSQLQGNGYTF. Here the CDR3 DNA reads TGTGCCAGCAGCCAGCTACAGGGAAATGGCTACACCTTC.

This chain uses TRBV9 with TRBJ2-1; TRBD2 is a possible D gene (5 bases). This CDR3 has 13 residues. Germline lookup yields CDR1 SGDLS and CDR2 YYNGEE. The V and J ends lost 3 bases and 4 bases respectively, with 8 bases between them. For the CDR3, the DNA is TGTGCCAGCAGCGACGGGAATTACAATGAGCAGTTCTTC. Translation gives CASSDGNYNEQFF.

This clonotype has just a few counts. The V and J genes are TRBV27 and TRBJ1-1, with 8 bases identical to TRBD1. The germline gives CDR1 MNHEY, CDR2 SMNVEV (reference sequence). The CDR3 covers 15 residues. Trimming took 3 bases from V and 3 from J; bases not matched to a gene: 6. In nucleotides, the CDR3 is TGTGCCAGCAGTTTGAGACAGGGGCGCTACACTGAAGCTTTCTTT. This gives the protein CASSLRQGRYTEAFF.

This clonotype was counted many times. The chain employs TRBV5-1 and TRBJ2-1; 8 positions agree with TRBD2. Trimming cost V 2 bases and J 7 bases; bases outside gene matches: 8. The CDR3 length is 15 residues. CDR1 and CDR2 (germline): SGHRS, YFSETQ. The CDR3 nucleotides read TGCGCCAGCAGCTTTTCGGGAGGGCCTGAAAATGAGCAGTTCTTC. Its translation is CASSFSGGPENEQFF.